This passage covers 5 T cell receptor beta chains from one sample sequenced in a study of OX40 agonist ivuxolimab in advanced cancers. Some clones are missing from TCRdb's copy, which holds only in-frame ones; the method was immunoSEQ multiplex PCR. Here the sample spans around 68,000 clones, approximately 91% being singletons. Sequencing used CD4+ or CD8+ T cells sorted from blood, obtained in a trial of the OX40 agonist ivuxolimab. Source of these receptors: an adult with an advanced solid tumor such as melanoma, head and neck, liver or kidney cancer.

The chain employs TRBV12-5 and TRBJ2-5; D possibly corresponds to TRBD2 (6 bases). CDR1 is LGHNT and CDR2 is FRNRAP in the germline V gene. Trimming shortened V by 5 bases and J by 2 bases, and 21 bases separated the two germline ends. This CDR3 is 17 amino acids long. The chain's CDR3 is CASGQGIRDLGQETQYF. The CDR3 DNA follows: TGTGCTAGTGGTCAGGGTATCCGGGACTTGGGTCAAGAGACCCAGTACTTC.

Only a few counts were recorded for this clone. The CDR3 sequence is CASSLKGSVTNEKLFF. The CDR3 region has the DNA TGCGCCAGCAGCCTCAAGGGGTCGGTAACTAATGAAAAACTGTTTTTT. The chain recombines TRBV5-1 with TRBJ1-4; D is perhaps TRBD1 (5 bases). The CDR3 runs 16 residues. Per germline, CDR1 SGHRS and CDR2 YFSETQ. V lost 4 bases to trimming and J lost 1 base, with 14 bases between them. The full variable domain, in which reference TRBV5-1 and TRBJ1-4 provide the parts outside the CDR3, is KAGVTQTPRYLIKTRGQQVTLSCSPISGHRSVSWYQQTPGQGLQFLFEYFSETQRNKGNFPGRFSGRQFSNSRSEMNVSTLELGDSALYLCASSLKGSVTNEKLFFGSGTQLSVL.

The rearrangement joins TRBV7-2 to TRBJ2-3; perhaps TRBD1 as D (5 bases). Germline V lookup: CDR1 SGHTA, CDR2 FQGNSA. V was clipped by 9 bases and J by 3 bases, with 19 bases between them. The CDR3 loop spans 15 amino acids. CDR3 sequence (DNA): TGTGCCAGTCGCCGCAGGGTTCATTTGACAGATACGCAGTATTTT. Amino acids: CASRRRVHLTDTQYF.

The V and J genes are TRBV5-1 and TRBJ1-3, with no clear D. This CDR3 spans 13 amino acids. V shed 7 bases and J shed 2 bases, with 10 bases lying between them. From germline, CDR1 is SGHRS and CDR2 YFSETQ. The CDR3 region is CASSTLTGNTIYF. As DNA, the CDR3 is TGCGCCAGCTCAACGCTAACTGGAAACACCATATATTTT.

The V call is TRBV27, the J call TRBJ2-5; the match to TRBD1 covers 9 bases. The J call may not be correct, given that the DNA end is closer to TRBJ2-7. Looked up from germline, CDR1 is MNHEY and CDR2 is SMNVEV (reference sequence). The CDR3 loop spans 17 amino acids. The CDR3 DNA sequence: TGTGCCAGCAGTTTATCCGGGACAGGGAAGAGCTCCTACGAGCAGTACTTC. Protein product: CASSLSGTGKSSYEQYF.